These 22 T cell receptor beta chains originate from one sample sequenced in a study of OX40 agonist ivuxolimab in advanced cancers. Only in-frame clones appear in the TCRdb table, and some are missing; sequencing was by immunoSEQ multiplex PCR. Of around 38,000 clones in the sample, 65% to 90% were seen once. The material sequenced was CD4+ or CD8+ T cells sorted from blood, taken in a trial of the OX40 agonist ivuxolimab. Source of these receptors: an adult with an advanced solid tumor such as melanoma, head and neck, liver or kidney cancer.

The chain uses TRBV28 and TRBJ1-1; D gene unclear. With 5 bases removed from V and 2 bases from J, the gap between germline ends came to 12 bases. The CDR3 runs to 14 residues. Germline V gives CDR1 MDHEN, CDR2 SYDVKM. In nucleotides, the CDR3 is TGTGCCAGCAGTCCCTTGGCCCTTAACACTGAAGCTTTCTTT. Its translation is CASSPLALNTEAFF.

This clone qualifies as medium-sized. This sequence joins TRBV6-5 and TRBJ2-7, with 12 bases aligning to TRBD1. Losses at the gene ends were 5 bases for V and 4 bases for J; bases not matched to a gene: 6. Germline values: CDR1 MNHEY, CDR2 SVGAGI. There are 15 residues in the CDR3. The DNA for the CDR3 is TGTGCCAGCAGTGCCGGGACAGGGGGCAGTTACGAGCAGTACTTC. Amino acid sequence: CASSAGTGGSYEQYF.

This sequence joins TRBV6-5 and TRBJ1-3, with D uncertain. Trimming cost V 8 bases and J 0 bases, with 5 bases left between them. Germline CDR1 reads MNHEY; CDR2 reads SVGAGI. The CDR3 has 12 residues. CDR3 sequence (DNA): TGTGCCAGCGGACTCTCTGGAAACACCATATATTTT. Translating gives CASGLSGNTIYF.

This rearrangement joins TRBV9 to TRBJ2-2; D possibly corresponds to TRBD1 (5 bases). There are 16 residues in the CDR3. The germline V gene encodes CDR1 SGDLS and CDR2 YYNGEE. The germline V and J ends were trimmed by 0 bases and 1 base, with 10 bases remaining between them. Here the CDR3 DNA reads TGTGCCAGCAGCGTAGCCGGCAGGGTGAACACCGGGGAGCTGTTTTTT. Protein sequence: CASSVAGRVNTGELFF.

The genes are TRBV11-2 and TRBJ2-1; 7 bases map to TRBD1. CDR1 and CDR2 from the germline V gene are SGHAT and FQNNGV. The CDR3 sequence is 17 residues long. V shed 3 bases and J 7 bases; nucleotides not matched to a gene: 15. The CDR3: CASSFRVGQGVNNEQFF. The CDR3 bases are TGTGCCAGCAGCTTTAGGGTTGGTCAGGGGGTAAATAATGAGCAGTTCTTC.

V and J are TRBV2 and TRBJ1-1; TRBD1 might be the D (5 bases). Germline V CDR1 and CDR2: SNHLY, FYNNEI. V was shortened by 5 bases and J by 4 bases, with 20 bases between the two germline ends. This CDR3 has 16 amino acids. CDR3 nucleotide sequence: TGTGCCAGCAGTCCAGGGATCGGGTCCTTTGGCACTGAAGCTTTCTTT. Translated, it gives CASSPGIGSFGTEAFF.

The chain is built from TRBV5-1 and TRBJ2-1; 7 bases line up with TRBD1. CDR1 SGHRS and CDR2 YFSETQ come from the germline V gene. The CDR3 is made up of 15 amino acids. J lost 4 bases, V lost 0 bases, and 4 bases had no gene match. The CDR3 reads CASSLAGTDYNEQFF. CDR3 nucleotide sequence: TGCGCCAGCAGCTTGGCAGGGACAGATTACAATGAGCAGTTCTTC.

The rearrangement links TRBV10-3 to TRBJ2-1, with 8 bases matching TRBD1. CDR1 ENHRY and CDR2 SYGVKD come from the germline V gene. Losses at the gene ends were 4 bases for V and 6 bases for J; bases not matched to a gene: 5. This CDR3 has 14 residues. CDR3 in DNA: TGTGCCATCAGTGCCCCGACAGGGGCCAATGAGCAGTTCTTC. It translates to CAISAPTGANEQFF.

The V gene is TRBV29-1, the J gene TRBJ2-7; no reliable D call. V was pared by 1 base and J by 1 base, with 8 bases between. The CDR3 is 13 residues long. CDR1 and CDR2 (germline): SQVTM, ANQGSEA. The CDR3 spells CSVEVWNSYEQYF. CDR3 DNA sequence: TGCAGCGTTGAAGTATGGAATTCCTACGAGCAGTACTTC.

The chain has TRBV5-1 and TRBJ2-7; 8 positions match TRBD1. The CDR3 loop spans 12 amino acids. Germline-derived CDR1 and CDR2 are SGHRS and YFSETQ. V lost 4 bases to trimming and J lost 3 bases; unmatched junction nucleotides: 0. CDR3 loop: CASSDRGYEQYF. CDR3 nucleotide sequence: TGCGCCAGCAGCGACAGGGGCTACGAGCAGTACTTC.

The chain uses TRBV9 and TRBJ1-1; D is perhaps TRBD1 (5 bases). CDR3 size: 17 residues. Germline lookup yields CDR1 SGDLS and CDR2 YYNGEE. V was shortened by 3 bases and J by 3 bases, with 21 bases between the two germline ends. The CDR3: CASSAPSTRDSHTEAFF. CDR3 nucleotide sequence: TGTGCCAGCAGCGCGCCAAGTACTCGAGACAGCCACACTGAAGCTTTCTTT.

The chain couples TRBV6-5 to TRBJ2-2; D unresolved. V dropped 2 bases and J dropped 0 bases, with 1 base sitting between them. This CDR3 contains 13 residues. The germline V gene encodes CDR1 MNHEY and CDR2 SVGAGI. CDR3: CASSYPNTGELFF. In nucleotides, the CDR3 is TGTGCCAGCAGTTACCCGAACACCGGGGAGCTGTTTTTT.

The CDR3 DNA reads TGTGCCAGCAGCTCGGGGGAATTTAGCTCCTACAATGAGCAGTTCTTC. It is translated as CASSSGEFSSYNEQFF. This chain joins TRBV7-6 and TRBJ2-1; D is possibly TRBD2 (6 bases). CDR3 length: 16 amino acids. Germline-derived CDR1 and CDR2 are SGHVS and FNYEAQ. V was pared by 4 bases and J by 0 bases, with 13 bases between.

The chain uses TRBV4-3 and TRBJ2-7; D unclear. Trimming left V 0 bases short and J 4 bases short, with 10 bases between. This CDR3 has 14 residues. Germline loops: CDR1 LGHNA, CDR2 YSLEER. CDR3 in amino acids: CASSQDRTEYEQYF. The CDR3 bases are TGCGCCAGCAGCCAAGATAGGACCGAGTACGAGCAGTACTTC.

This chain uses TRBV23-1 with TRBJ2-7, with D perhaps assigned TRBD1 or TRBD2 (5 bases each). TRBV23-1 is an ORF, and what it does is uncertain. The germline V and J ends were trimmed by 4 bases and 0 bases, with 16 bases remaining between them. The CDR3 totals 16 residues. The CDR3, as DNA: TGCGCCAGCAGTCTCGGGACCCAGGGTTCCTCCTACGAGCAGTACTTC. Its translation is CASSLGTQGSSYEQYF.

This clone appeared a single time. V usage is TRBV6-1 and J usage is TRBJ2-7; D is perhaps TRBD2 (5 bases). Germline V gene sequence: CDR1 MNHNS, CDR2 SASEGT. The CDR3 runs 14 residues. V dropped 3 bases and J dropped 4 bases, with 13 bases sitting between them. CDR3 DNA sequence: TGTGCCAGCAGTGAGTTCGGGGAGCGATACGAGCAGTACTTC. Protein product: CASSEFGERYEQYF.

This chain links TRBV9 with TRBJ2-3; 16 bases match TRBD2. There are 19 residues in the CDR3. The ends lost 3 bases at V and 2 bases at J; junction bases unmatched: 9. Germline CDR1 and CDR2: SGDLS and YYNGEE. The CDR3: CASSASPGLAGGFTDTQYF. The CDR3 DNA reads TGTGCCAGCAGCGCCTCGCCGGGACTAGCGGGGGGGTTCACAGATACGCAGTATTTT. Based on the CDR3 plus reference TRBV9 and TRBJ2-3, the full variable domain is DSGVTQTPKHLITATGQRVTLRCSPRSGDLSVYWYQQSLDQGLQFLIQYYNGEERAKGNILERFSAQQFPDLHSELNLSSLELGDSALYFCASSASPGLAGGFTDTQYFGPGTRLTVL.

There are a few counts of this clone. CDR3 DNA sequence: TGCGCCAGCAGCCAAGGGACAGGGGGACCCCTCCAGCCCCAGCATTTT. Amino acids: CASSQGTGGPLQPQHF. J is TRBJ1-5 and V is TRBV4-3, with 10 bases fitting TRBD1. The junction had 7 bases not matched to a gene; V was cut back by 1 base and J by 7 bases. This CDR3 region has 16 residues. Germline V lookup: CDR1 LGHNA, CDR2 YSLEER.

The chain recombines TRBV28 with TRBJ2-2, with D possibly matching TRBD2 (5 bases). V was shortened by 5 bases and J by 1 base, with 14 bases between the two germline ends. The germline CDR1 and CDR2 sequences are MDHEN and SYDVKM. CDR3 length equals 16 residues. The CDR3 loop is CASSNAVGVNTGELFF. The CDR3 bases are TGTGCCAGCAGTAATGCGGTCGGGGTGAACACCGGGGAGCTGTTTTTT.

The sample holds one count of this clone. The chain carries TRBV2 and TRBJ1-6; 7 bases line up with TRBD1. The germline V gene has CDR1 SNHLY and CDR2 FYNNEI. The CDR3 has 17 residues. V was pared by 5 bases and J by 8 bases, with 15 bases of the junction left unmatched. The CDR3 DNA sequence: TGTGCCAGCAGTCTAGGGAGGGCAGGGGGTTTTCATTCACCCCTCCACTTT. Its translation: CASSLGRAGGFHSPLHF.

The count of this clone is one. The gene calls are TRBV28 and TRBJ2-7; 7 nucleotides align to TRBD2. The ends lost 5 bases at V and 4 bases at J; junction bases unmatched: 11. Per germline, CDR1 MDHEN and CDR2 SYDVKM. The CDR3 covers 15 residues. DNA of the CDR3: TGTGCCAGCAGTAGGGTCCGGGACTACCCATACGAGCAGTACTTC. It codes for CASSRVRDYPYEQYF.

This chain joins TRBV6-5 and TRBJ1-2, with D hard to call. V was cut by 9 bases and J by 1 base, with 9 bases left in between. The CDR3 loop spans 12 amino acids. Germline V lookup: CDR1 MNHEY, CDR2 SVGAGI. The CDR3 loop reads CASREGNYGYTF. The CDR3 DNA reads as TGTGCCAGTCGTGAGGGTAACTATGGCTACACCTTC.